A selection of T cell receptor beta chains follows, all from one sample in a study of T-cell reconstitution after alpha-beta-depleted transplantation in children. TCRdb re-called the PCR reads with MiXCR, one entry per CDR3 protein. The sample shows about 400,000 distinct CDR3 sequences, 15% to 20% of them seen only once. This sample comprised PBMCs, mostly from graft donor cells, obtained 360 days after TCRalphabeta/CD19-depleted stem cell transplant. These receptors all stem from a boy in the first two years of life who had a stem cell transplant for Wiskott-Aldrich syndrome, so the T cells may come from the graft donor. CDR3s include the opening cysteine and the closing phenylalanine or tryptophan. D genes are given only for firm matches. Clone size appears in some rows only: once, few, many, or a class for an expanded clone.

>TRBV5-4|TRBJ2-1|few|TRBD2
TGTGCCAGCAGCCTTCGGGATAGCGGGCCCTACAATGAGCAGTTCTTC
CASSLRDSGPYNEQFF
>TRBV10-3|TRBJ1-2|NA|NA
TGTGCCATCAGTGTGGGGGGGACTGGCTACACCTTC
CAISVGGTGYTF
>TRBV28|TRBJ1-5|few|NA
TGTGCCAGCCGCGGGCAGCTACTTTTCAATCAGCCCCAGCATTTT
CASRGQLLFNQPQHF
>TRBV4-3|TRBJ1-4|few|NA
TGCGCCAGCAGCCAAATCTTCAGGGATGAAAAACTGTTTTTT
CASSQIFRDEKLFF
>TRBV20-1|TRBJ2-7|few|TRBD1
TGCAGTGCTAGAGGGGCAGGGGGTCCCTACGAGCAGTACTTC
CSARGAGGPYEQYF
>TRBV6-6|TRBJ2-5|many|NA
TGTGCCAGCAGTTATGGTTTACAAGAGACCCAGTACTTC
CASSYGLQETQYF
>TRBV5-1|TRBJ2-3|NA|NA
TGCGCCAGCAGCTTGGGTAGGAGGGGGACGCAGTATTTT
CASSLGRRGTQYF
>TRBV4-1|TRBJ2-1|many|NA
TGCGCCAGCAGCCAGTTCGCGGGAAACAATGAGCAGTTCTTC
CASSQFAGNNEQFF
>TRBV4-2|TRBJ2-2|NA|TRBD1
TGTGCCAGCAGCCCTAGAGACAGGGCGAACACCGGGGAGCTGTTTTTT
CASSPRDRANTGELFF
>TRBV28|TRBJ2-7|NA|TRBD1
TGTGCCAGCAGTTCTTCACAGGGGCGATACTACGAGCAGTACTTC
CASSSSQGRYYEQYF